The 9 T cell receptor beta chains given below trace back to one sample, sequenced in a study of CD8 T cells in Susac syndrome. RNA totalling roughly 0.45 to 1 ug underwent reverse transcription with random hexamers. TCRdb recomputed calls from the immunoSEQ multiplex PCR reads with MiXCR, one row per CDR3 protein. The sample has approximately 100,000 distinct CDR3 sequences; 96% are singletons. The sample comprised CD4+ T cells from PBMCs. All receptors come from a human donor in good health.

On this clonotype itself: An end of the junction differs from the germline gene, which may be a read error. The rearrangement joins TRBV7-9 to TRBJ2-3; no reliable D call. Per the germline V gene, CDR1 is SEHNR and CDR2 is FQNEAQ (reference sequence). The CDR3 has 10 residues. The CDR3 here is CASRITDTQF. In DNA form, the CDR3 reads TGTGCCAGCAGGATCACAGATACGCAGTTT.

This clonotype was counted once. This chain links TRBV27 with TRBJ2-4; 9 bases fit TRBD2. The V and J ends lost 5 bases and 1 base, in that order; junction bases with no gene match: 12. The CDR3 sequence is 18 residues long. Germline-derived CDR1 and CDR2 are MNHEY and SMNVEV (reference sequence). CDR3 coding DNA: TGTGCCAGCAGTGGAGTAGCGGGAGCAGTCGGGGCCAAAAACATTCAGTACTTC. Encoded protein: CASSGVAGAVGAKNIQYF.

This clonotype was recorded once. V gene TRBV19 combines with J gene TRBJ2-1, with no clear D. The CDR3 is made up of 14 amino acids. Per the germline V gene, CDR1 is LNHDA and CDR2 is SQIVND (reference sequence). V gave up 5 bases and J gave up 0 bases, with 8 bases separating them. DNA for the CDR3: TGTGCCAGTAGTCCCCCGAACTCCTACAATGAGCAGTTCTTC. The encoded protein is CASSPPNSYNEQFF.

This sequence joins TRBV29-1 and TRBJ2-1, with 7 nucleotides matching TRBD2. V lost 4 bases and J lost 5; bases outside the gene matches: 5. The germline gives CDR1 SQVTM, CDR2 ANQGSEA. The CDR3 consists of 13 residues. As DNA, the CDR3 is TGCAGCGTTGGTGGCGGGGGTGACAATGAGCAGTTCTTC. This sequence encodes CSVGGGGDNEQFF.

The chain employs TRBV24-1 and TRBJ2-3; the match to TRBD1 covers 9 bases. The junction had 4 bases not matched to a gene; V was cut back by 4 bases and J by 0 bases. This CDR3 region has 16 residues. Germline-derived CDR1 and CDR2 are KGHDR and SFDVKD. CDR3 in DNA: TGTGCCACCAGTGAGGCCGGGACAGGGAGCACAGATACGCAGTATTTT. Its translation is CATSEAGTGSTDTQYF.

The V and J genes are TRBV3-1 and TRBJ2-1; D unclear. Germline values: CDR1 LGHDT, CDR2 YNNKEL (reference sequence). CDR3 size: 15 residues. Trimming took off 0 bases at V and 6 bases at J, with 12 bases between the two ends. In DNA, the CDR3 is TGTGCCAGCAGCCAAGATCCCGCCAGGAGCAATGAGCAGTTCTTC. It yields the protein CASSQDPARSNEQFF.

The rearrangement joins TRBV5-1 to TRBJ1-1; D ambiguous. V lost 2 bases and J 1 base, leaving 9 bases between the germline ends. CDR1 is SGHRS and CDR2 is YFSETQ in the germline V gene. The CDR3 runs 14 residues. CDR3 DNA: TGCGCCAGCAGCTTTGGAAAAGAGAACACTGAAGCTTTCTTT. This encodes CASSFGKENTEAFF.

This sequence joins TRBV29-1 and TRBJ1-5; D remains unclear. Germline CDR1 is SQVTM and CDR2 is ANQGSEA. This CDR3 contains 11 residues. V was cut by 6 bases and J by 9 bases, with 12 bases left in between. The CDR3 DNA follows: TGCAGCGTGGGCTCGTCGGGGCCCCAGCATTTT. It is translated as CSVGSSGPQHF.

The J gene is TRBJ2-6, the V gene TRBV19, with TRBD2 as a possible D gene (5 bases). V was shortened by 3 bases and J by 1 base, with 10 bases between the two germline ends. CDR1 is LNHDA and CDR2 is SQIVND in the germline V gene (reference sequence). There are 16 residues in the CDR3. The CDR3 nucleotides are TGTGCCAGTAGTATCCCACCGGGGTCTGGGGCCAACGTCCTGACTTTC. Its translation: CASSIPPGSGANVLTF.